This T cell receptor (beta chain) was captured by sequencing in a study of blood T cell repertoires in COVID-19. Study summary: Acute and convalescent COVID-19 specimens originated in the United States, Italy and Spain. The analysed material was cDNA or gDNA that came from T cells, B-cell-depleted T cells, or PBMCs.

Per germline, CDR1 SGHAT and CDR2 FQNNGV. The CDR3 runs 17 residues. V was pared by 1 base and J by 0 bases, with 13 bases between. In the authors' workflow: Reference gene primer amplification gave nucleated cell count estimates. The method was immunoSEQ multiplex PCR; TCRdb's version includes in-frame clones alone and lacks a portion of them. V and J calls and clone size are as listed in that table; D and trimming were resolved from the DNA. This table holds 340,000 or so clones, around 82% found once. Sample: peripheral blood. The sequence derives from a man younger than 45 with active or convalescent COVID-19. The genes are TRBV11-2 and TRBJ1-3; D not certain. CDR3 DNA sequence: TGTGCCAGCAGCTTAGGTTGGGCGCGGGCCTCTGGAAACACCATATATTTT. Translating it yields CASSLGWARASGNTIYF.